This TCR beta chain was recovered during a study of cytomegalovirus exposure and HLA in healthy donors. Findings and caveats of the study: Of the V segments, some could not be distinguished, including TRBV6-2 and TRBV6-3, and were excluded.

This clone was recorded many times. Its antigen is currently unknown. The PCR used 60 Vbeta and 13 Jbeta primers. Sequenced by immunoSEQ multiplex PCR; TCRdb stores in-frame clones only, minus some. The sample comprises about 100,000 clones, 74% of which are singletons, and roughly 2.6% rests with the top ten. Per germline, CDR1 MGHRA and CDR2 YSYEKL. Trimming stripped 2 bases from V and 5 bases from J, with 6 bases between. CDR3 length: 13 amino acids. The donors, nominally healthy at sampling, likely had unrecorded immune exposures. This clonotype originated in a man aged 50 or older in good health and CMV-seropositive. The sample consisted of PBMCs. This chain links TRBV4-1 with TRBJ2-2; D unclear. CDR3 sequence: CASSQQSTGELFF. CDR3 coding DNA: TGCGCCAGCAGCCAACAGTCGACCGGGGAGCTGTTTTTT.